The 27 T cell receptor beta chains listed next were all sequenced from one sample in a study of a mutant IDH1 vaccine in newly diagnosed glioma. This table comes from immunoSEQ multiplex PCR, and its TCRdb copy is limited to in-frame clones, with some not included. The data hold about 25,000 clones, with roughly 72% observed a single time. These receptors have no known antigen. Time point here: week 11, during vaccination. Each vaccine dose was 300 ug of mutant IDH1 20-mer peptide, with topical imiquimod. The sequencing used peripheral blood mononuclear cells (PBMCs), collected from a glioma patient whose treatment included an IDH1 peptide vaccine. The receptors come from a man aged 18 to 30 with glioma. Some clones in this sample may be carry-over from other donors' samples.

This chain links TRBV7-9 with TRBJ1-3; weak D call: TRBD1 (5 bases). Germline V gene data show CDR1 as SEHNR and CDR2 as FQNEAQ (reference sequence). Trimming took off 4 bases at V and 0 bases at J, with 13 bases between the two ends. The CDR3 is 16 residues long. Written as DNA, the CDR3 is TGTGCCAGCAGCTCACGAGACAGTTCCTCTGGAAACACCATATATTTT. It codes for CASSSRDSSSGNTIYF.

This clone was recorded once. The rearrangement joins TRBV4-1 to TRBJ1-2; 9 bases agree with TRBD1. V trimming: 0 bases; J trimming: 2 bases; junction bases outside the gene matches: 4. This CDR3 comprises 16 residues. Germline V CDR1 and CDR2: MGHRA, YSYEKL. CDR3 DNA sequence: TGCGCCAGCAGCCAAGATGGGACAGGGAAGAACTATGGCTACACCTTC. As protein: CASSQDGTGKNYGYTF.

This chain connects TRBV10-3 to TRBJ2-6; the D gene is possibly TRBD2 (5 bases). V was clipped by 2 bases and J by 1 base, with 9 bases between them. CDR3 length: 16 amino acids. Germline values: CDR1 ENHRY, CDR2 SYGVKD. The CDR3 DNA reads TGTGCCATCAGTGAGGATCGGGGATCTGGGGCCAACGTCCTGACTTTC. It is translated as CAISEDRGSGANVLTF.

The chain couples TRBV10-3 to TRBJ1-6; no clear D gene. The germline V gene has CDR1 ENHRY and CDR2 SYGVKD. V shed 10 bases and J shed 5 bases, with 12 bases lying between them. The CDR3 runs 13 residues. As DNA, the CDR3 is TGTGCCACTACTCCGGCCCATAATTCACCCCTCCACTTT. Translated, it gives CATTPAHNSPLHF.

In its sample, this clone was seen a few times. The rearrangement links TRBV5-4 to TRBJ1-5, with D unresolved. The V gene's germline CDR1 is SGHNT and CDR2 YYREEE (reference sequence). There are 13 residues in the CDR3. Trimming pared 0 bases from V and 7 bases from J, leaving 8 bases between. CDR3 DNA sequence: TGTGCCAGCAGCTTGGAGCCAATGCAGCCCCAGCATTTT. This sequence encodes CASSLEPMQPQHF.

This clone occurred a few times. This chain connects TRBV2 to TRBJ2-7; D is unresolved. V lost 7 bases and J lost 2, with 9 bases in between. CDR3 length: 12 residues. Looked up from germline, CDR1 is SNHLY and CDR2 is FYNNEI. The CDR3 coding sequence is TGTGCCAGCAACCCTGCCCCCTACGAGCAGTACTTC. It is translated as CASNPAPYEQYF.

Only one count was recorded for this clone. The rearrangement uses TRBV7-9 and TRBJ1-2; D unclear. The germline CDR1 and CDR2 sequences are SEHNR and FQNEAQ (reference sequence). Trimming took 5 bases from V and 6 from J, leaving 7 bases between them. This CDR3 is built from 11 residues. In nucleotides, the CDR3 is TGTGCCAGCAGCGCGCAGGATGGCTACACCTTC. Translation gives CASSAQDGYTF. Based on the CDR3 plus reference TRBV7-9 and TRBJ1-2, the full variable domain is DTGVSQNPRHKITKRGQNVTFRCDPISEHNRLYWYRQTLGQGPEFLTYFQNEAQLEKSRLLSDRFSAERPKGSFSTLEIQRTEQGDSAMYLCASSAQDGYTFGSGTRLTVV.

This chain joins TRBV29-1 and TRBJ2-3; perhaps TRBD2 as D (6 bases). This CDR3 has 13 residues. Between the trimmed V and J ends, which lost 7 bases and 2 bases, there was a span of 13 bases. Germline V gives CDR1 SQVTM, CDR2 ANQGSEA. This CDR3 is CSGRDFLTDTQYF. DNA for the CDR3: TGCAGCGGCCGGGACTTCCTCACAGATACGCAGTATTTT.

This chain links TRBV2 with TRBJ2-1; 7 bases match TRBD2. With V trimmed by 8 bases and J by 4 bases, 5 bases remained unmatched. The CDR3 is made up of 13 amino acids. The germline CDR1 and CDR2 sequences are SNHLY and FYNNEI. The CDR3 protein is CASRGDTYNEQFF. The CDR3 bases are TGTGCCAGCCGGGGGGATACTTACAATGAGCAGTTCTTC.

The chain combines TRBV5-1 with TRBJ1-1, with a tentative D call TRBD1 (6 bases). Germline assignment: CDR1 SGHRS and CDR2 YFSETQ. The CDR3 is 14 residues long. Trimming removed 0 bases at V and 3 bases at J, with 9 bases between. The CDR3 DNA reads TGCGCCAGCAGCTTGGATAGGGGGTACACTGAAGCTTTCTTT. This codes for CASSLDRGYTEAFF.

The chain recombines TRBV10-3 with TRBJ2-7; 16 bases align to TRBD2. V lost 10 bases, J lost 4 bases, and 10 bases stayed unmatched. CDR3 length: 16 residues. Germline V CDR1 and CDR2: ENHRY, SYGVKD. In DNA form, the CDR3 reads TGTGCCACCTGGGGGACTAGCGGGAGGGCCGTATACGAGCAGTACTTC. The encoded protein is CATWGTSGRAVYEQYF.

This clone occurred once. The chain is built from TRBV4-3 and TRBJ2-6, with TRBD2 matching 10 bases. There are 19 residues in the CDR3. Germline V CDR1 and CDR2: LGHNA, YSLEER. V was pared by 0 bases and J by 0 bases, with 5 bases of the junction left unmatched. CDR3 in DNA: TGCGCCAGCAGCCAAGATCTCCTAGCGGGGGCCTCTGGGGCCAACGTCCTGACTTTC. Encoded protein: CASSQDLLAGASGANVLTF.

This chain uses TRBV6-6 with TRBJ1-5; TRBD1 might be the D (5 bases). The V gene's germline CDR1 is MNHNY and CDR2 SVGAGI (reference sequence). V was clipped by 9 bases and J by 0 bases, with 12 bases between them. CDR3 length: 14 amino acids. The CDR3 nucleotides read TGTGCCAGTCGCCAGGGATATAGCAATCAGCCCCAGCATTTT. This translates into CASRQGYSNQPQHF.

This clone was detected only once. This chain links TRBV29-1 with TRBJ1-1; D not resolved. The CDR3 extends over 13 amino acids. The germline V gene has CDR1 SQVTM and CDR2 ANQGSEA. V lost 2 bases and J lost 2, with 9 bases in between. In DNA, the CDR3 is TGCAGCGTTGAACTTCACCAAAACACTGAAGCTTTCTTT. Translated: CSVELHQNTEAFF.

The rearrangement links TRBV19 to TRBJ1-2; D unresolved. The germline V gene has CDR1 LNHDA and CDR2 SQIVND (reference sequence). V lost 1 base and J 4 bases, leaving 13 bases between the germline ends. The CDR3 totals 15 residues. This CDR3 reads CASSIVSGVPYGYTF. As DNA, the CDR3 is TGTGCCAGTAGTATAGTATCGGGAGTCCCCTATGGCTACACCTTC.

This clone counts as medium-sized. The chain joins TRBV4-3 to TRBJ2-1, with D perhaps TRBD2 (6 bases). CDR1 and CDR2 (germline): LGHNA, YSLEER. V was cut by 0 bases and J by 2 bases, with 11 bases left in between. This CDR3 spans 16 amino acids. The CDR3 coding sequence is TGCGCCAGCAGCCAAGATGGGGGGTCTCCCTACAATGAGCAGTTCTTC. Its translation: CASSQDGGSPYNEQFF.

The chain employs TRBV5-4 and TRBJ2-7; TRBD1 matches at 8 bases. The CDR3 contains 15 residues. The J segment lost 0 bases and the V segment lost 4 bases, leaving 6 bases of the junction unmatched. The V gene's germline CDR1 is SGHNT and CDR2 YYREEE (reference sequence). Written as DNA, the CDR3 is TGTGCCAGCAGCCCAGGGACAGGTAGCTCCTACGAGCAGTACTTC. Amino acid sequence: CASSPGTGSSYEQYF.

This sequence joins TRBV6-5 and TRBJ2-7; possible D gene TRBD2, 6 bases. Germline CDR1 is MNHEY and CDR2 is SVGAGI. The CDR3 consists of 14 residues. V lost 5 bases and J 2 bases, leaving 13 bases between the germline ends. The CDR3, as DNA: TGTGCCAGCAGTATTGGACTAAGTCCCTACGAGCAGTACTTC. This gives the protein CASSIGLSPYEQYF.

The V and J genes are TRBV6-6 and TRBJ1-2, with TRBD1 as a possible D gene (6 bases). This CDR3 is 12 amino acids long. Germline V gene sequence: CDR1 MNHNY, CDR2 SVGAGI (reference sequence). V dropped 0 bases and J dropped 11 bases, with 10 bases sitting between them. The CDR3 DNA is TGTGCCAGCAGTTACTCGAAAGGGGGGTACACCTTC. This codes for CASSYSKGGYTF.

The chain carries TRBV13 and TRBJ1-2, with 12 bases matching TRBD1. The germline CDR1 and CDR2 sequences are PRHDT and FYEKMQ (reference sequence). V lost 5 bases to trimming and J lost 4 bases; unmatched junction nucleotides: 8. This CDR3 region has 16 residues. CDR3 sequence: CASSPIGTGGSYGYTF. For the CDR3, the DNA is TGTGCCAGCAGCCCAATAGGGACAGGGGGCAGCTATGGCTACACCTTC.

The chain is built from TRBV7-9 and TRBJ2-5; D is unclear. The CDR3 loop spans 15 amino acids. From germline, CDR1 is SEHNR and CDR2 FQNEAQ (reference sequence). Trimming pared 5 bases from V and 5 bases from J, leaving 18 bases between. The CDR3 DNA sequence: TGTGCCAGCAGCCCGGTGGGCGTAACCGGGGAGACCCAGTACTTC. Encoded protein: CASSPVGVTGETQYF.

This clone was detected only a few times. This rearrangement joins TRBV5-6 to TRBJ2-7; 7 bases map to TRBD1. Unmatched junction bases numbered 8, after V lost 6 bases and J lost 5 bases. CDR3 length equals 13 residues. The germline CDR1 and CDR2 sequences are SGHDT and YYEEEE. This chain's CDR3 is CASTVTGFHEQYF. The DNA of the CDR3 is TGTGCCAGCACCGTGACAGGGTTCCACGAGCAGTACTTC.

Only a few counts were recorded for this clone. The gene calls are TRBV11-2 and TRBJ2-7; 11 nucleotides match TRBD1. Germline trimming cut 2 bases from V and 3 bases from J; bases unmatched to any gene: 6. The germline gives CDR1 SGHAT, CDR2 FQNNGV. This CDR3 contains 16 residues. CDR3: CASSLSSGTGGYEQYF. The DNA of the CDR3 is TGTGCCAGCAGCTTAAGTAGTGGGACAGGGGGCTACGAGCAGTACTTC.

The gene calls are TRBV28 and TRBJ1-2; D is unclear. V shed 7 bases and J shed 5 bases, with 14 bases lying between them. The V gene's germline CDR1 is MDHEN and CDR2 SYDVKM. The CDR3 runs 13 residues. CDR3 protein: CASTTSVSYGYTF. The CDR3 DNA follows: TGTGCCAGCACCACTAGCGTCAGTTATGGCTACACCTTC.

This clone showed up just a few times. The chain is built from TRBV5-4 and TRBJ1-5; D not certain. Germline V gene lookup returns CDR1 SGHNT and CDR2 YYREEE (reference sequence). V lost 2 bases to trimming and J lost 4 bases, with 4 bases between them. The CDR3 has 12 amino acids. The CDR3 spells CASSFENQPQHF. In nucleotides, the CDR3 is TGTGCCAGCAGCTTTGAAAATCAGCCCCAGCATTTT. Variable domain in full (rest from reference TRBV5-4 and TRBJ1-5): ETGVTQSPTHLIKTRGQQVTLRCSSQSGHNTVSWYQQALGQGPQFIFQYYREEENGRGNFPPRFSGLQFPNYSSELNVNALELDDSALYLCASSFENQPQHFGDGTRLSIL.

The chain recombines TRBV9 with TRBJ2-5, with 9 bases aligning to TRBD2. This CDR3 has 15 residues. The V segment lost 2 bases and the J segment 5 bases; nucleotides outside the gene matches: 7. The germline gives CDR1 SGDLS, CDR2 YYNGEE. The CDR3 region is CASSVRGLAEETQYF. In DNA form, the CDR3 reads TGTGCCAGCAGCGTCCGGGGACTAGCCGAGGAGACCCAGTACTTC.

This chain connects TRBV29-1 to TRBJ2-3; TRBD1 agrees at 8 bases. This CDR3 has 14 residues. Unmatched junction bases numbered 8, after V lost 7 bases and J lost 2 bases. The germline V gene has CDR1 SQVTM and CDR2 ANQGSEA. The CDR3 region is CSADRGWTTDTQYF. DNA of the CDR3: TGCAGCGCTGACAGGGGATGGACCACAGATACGCAGTATTTT.